This paragraph covers one T cell receptor (beta chain) sequence. This entry is derived from a study of T cells in Graves' hyperthyroidism and ophthalmopathy. Using RNA transcripts as the source, TCR beta CDR3 regions were amplified. Primed by the HTBI set, a first-round RT-PCR was run on the TCR CDR3. TCRdb redid the calling of the multiplex PCR reads with MiXCR, one entry per CDR3 protein. In the table there are hundreds of thousands of distinct CDR3 sequences, over 12% of which are singletons. V lost 5 bases, J lost 7 bases, and 14 bases stayed unmatched. Germline V gene sequence: CDR1 MDHEN, CDR2 SYDVKM. CDR3 length: 16 residues.

The clonotype was recovered from a woman aged 40 to 50 with Graves' ophthalmopathy. The rearrangement joins TRBV28 to TRBJ2-4, with 7 positions matching TRBD2. The sequenced sample was blood. The CDR3 region has the DNA TGTGCCAGCAGTCTGGACCTCGCGGGAGCGCGGAACATTCAGTACTTC. This gives the protein CASSLDLAGARNIQYF. Supplemented by reference TRBV28 and TRBJ2-4, the full variable domain reads DVKVTQSSRYLVKRTGEKVFLECVQDMDHENMFWYRQDPGLGLRLIYFSYDVKMKEKGDIPEGYSVSREKKERFSLILESASTNQTSMYLCASSLDLAGARNIQYFGAGTRLSVL.